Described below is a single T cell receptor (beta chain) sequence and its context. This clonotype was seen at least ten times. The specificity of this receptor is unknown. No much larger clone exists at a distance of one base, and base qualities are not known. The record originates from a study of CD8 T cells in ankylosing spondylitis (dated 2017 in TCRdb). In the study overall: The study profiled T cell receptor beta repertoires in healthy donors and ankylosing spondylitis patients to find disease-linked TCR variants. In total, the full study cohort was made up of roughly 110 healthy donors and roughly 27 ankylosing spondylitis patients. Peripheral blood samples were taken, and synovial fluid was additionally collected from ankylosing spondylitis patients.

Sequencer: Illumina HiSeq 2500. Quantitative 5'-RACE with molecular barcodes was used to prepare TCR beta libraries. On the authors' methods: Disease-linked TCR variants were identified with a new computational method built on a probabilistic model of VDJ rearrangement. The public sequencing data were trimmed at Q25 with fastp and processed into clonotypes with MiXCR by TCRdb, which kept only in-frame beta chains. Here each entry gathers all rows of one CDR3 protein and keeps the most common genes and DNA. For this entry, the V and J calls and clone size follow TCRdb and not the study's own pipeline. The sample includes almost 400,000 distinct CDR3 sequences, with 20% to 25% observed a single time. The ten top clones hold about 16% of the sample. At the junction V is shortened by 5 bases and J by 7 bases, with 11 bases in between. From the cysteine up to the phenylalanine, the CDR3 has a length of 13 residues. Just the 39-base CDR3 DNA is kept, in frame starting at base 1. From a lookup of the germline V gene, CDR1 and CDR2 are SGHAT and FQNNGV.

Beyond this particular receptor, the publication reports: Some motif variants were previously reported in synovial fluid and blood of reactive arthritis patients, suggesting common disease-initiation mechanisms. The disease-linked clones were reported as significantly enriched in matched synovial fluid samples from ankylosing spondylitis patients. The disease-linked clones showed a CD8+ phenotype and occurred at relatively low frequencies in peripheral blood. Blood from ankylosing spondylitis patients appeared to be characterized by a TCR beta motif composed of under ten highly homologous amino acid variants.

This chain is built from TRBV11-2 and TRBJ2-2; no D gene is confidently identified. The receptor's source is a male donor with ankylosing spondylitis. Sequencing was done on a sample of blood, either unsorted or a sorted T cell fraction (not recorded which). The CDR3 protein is CASSTYTDGELFF. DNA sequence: TGTGCCAGCAGCACCTACACGGACGGGGAGCTGTTTTTT. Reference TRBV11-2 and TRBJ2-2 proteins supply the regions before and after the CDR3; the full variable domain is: EAGVAQSPRYKIIEKRQSVAFWCNPISGHATLYWYQQILGQGPKLLIQFQNNGVVDDSQLPKDRFSAERLKGVDSTLKIQPAKLEDSAVYLCASSTYTDGELFFGEGSRLTVL.